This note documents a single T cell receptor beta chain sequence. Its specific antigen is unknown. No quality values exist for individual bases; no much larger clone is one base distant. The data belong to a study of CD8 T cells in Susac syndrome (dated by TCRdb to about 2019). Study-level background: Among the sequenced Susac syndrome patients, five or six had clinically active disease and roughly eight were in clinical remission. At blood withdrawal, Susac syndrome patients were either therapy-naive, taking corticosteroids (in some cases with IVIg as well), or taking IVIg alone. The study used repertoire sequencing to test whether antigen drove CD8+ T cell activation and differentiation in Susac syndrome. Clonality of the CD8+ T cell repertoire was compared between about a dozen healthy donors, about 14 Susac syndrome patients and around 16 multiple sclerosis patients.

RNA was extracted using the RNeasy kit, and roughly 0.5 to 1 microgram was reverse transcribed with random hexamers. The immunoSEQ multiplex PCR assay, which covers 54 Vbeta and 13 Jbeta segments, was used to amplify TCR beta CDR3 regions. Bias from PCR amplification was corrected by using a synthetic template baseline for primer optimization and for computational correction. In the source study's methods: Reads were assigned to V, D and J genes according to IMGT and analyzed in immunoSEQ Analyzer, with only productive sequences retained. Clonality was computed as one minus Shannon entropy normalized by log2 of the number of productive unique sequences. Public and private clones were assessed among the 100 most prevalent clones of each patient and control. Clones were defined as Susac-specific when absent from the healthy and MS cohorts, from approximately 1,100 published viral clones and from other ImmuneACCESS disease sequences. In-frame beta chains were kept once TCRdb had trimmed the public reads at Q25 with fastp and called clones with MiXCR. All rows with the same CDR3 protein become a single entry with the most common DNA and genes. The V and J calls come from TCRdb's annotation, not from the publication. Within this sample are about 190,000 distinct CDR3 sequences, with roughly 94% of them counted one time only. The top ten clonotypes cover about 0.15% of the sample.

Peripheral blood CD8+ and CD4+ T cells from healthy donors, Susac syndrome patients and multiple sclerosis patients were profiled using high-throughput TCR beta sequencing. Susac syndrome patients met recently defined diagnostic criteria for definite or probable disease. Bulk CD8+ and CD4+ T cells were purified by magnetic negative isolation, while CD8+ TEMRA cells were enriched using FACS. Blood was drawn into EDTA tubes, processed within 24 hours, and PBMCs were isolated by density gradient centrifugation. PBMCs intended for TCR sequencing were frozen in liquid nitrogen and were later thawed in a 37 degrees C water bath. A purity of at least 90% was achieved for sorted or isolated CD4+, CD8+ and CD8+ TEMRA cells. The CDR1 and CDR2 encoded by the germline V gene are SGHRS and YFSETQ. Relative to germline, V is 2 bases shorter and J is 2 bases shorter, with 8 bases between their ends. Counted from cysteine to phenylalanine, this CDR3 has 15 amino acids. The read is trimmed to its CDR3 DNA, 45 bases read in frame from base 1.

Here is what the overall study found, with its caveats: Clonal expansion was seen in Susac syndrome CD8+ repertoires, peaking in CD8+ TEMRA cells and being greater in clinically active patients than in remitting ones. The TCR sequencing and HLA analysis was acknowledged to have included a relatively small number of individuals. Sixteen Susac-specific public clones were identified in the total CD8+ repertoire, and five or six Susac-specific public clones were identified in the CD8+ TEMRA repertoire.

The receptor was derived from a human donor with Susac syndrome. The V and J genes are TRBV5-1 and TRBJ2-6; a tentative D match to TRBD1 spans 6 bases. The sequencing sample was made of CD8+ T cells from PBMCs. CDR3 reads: CASSLQGTGANVLTF. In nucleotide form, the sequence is TGCGCCAGCAGCTTACAGGGTACTGGGGCCAACGTCCTGACTTTC.